The rows below give T cell receptor beta chains drawn from one sample of a study of shared clonotypes between healthy human individuals. Clones were sequenced by immunoSEQ multiplex PCR, and TCRdb holds only the in-frame ones, with some missing. The table lists 800,000 to 1,200,000 clones, about 84% of them singletons. Sequencing input: memory CD4+ T cells from PBMCs. The receptors come from a man between 18 and 35 years old in good health. Some clones in this sample may be carry-over from other donors' samples. CDR3s include the opening cysteine and the closing phenylalanine or tryptophan. D genes are given only for firm matches. For some rows the clone size is stated as once, few or many, or as a class when expanded; others skip it.

TRBD1	.	TRBJ2-5	TRBV9	CASSVGQGEGETQYF	TGTGCCAGCAGCGTCGGACAGGGAGAGGGAGAGACCCAGTACTTC
TRBD2	.	TRBJ2-4	TRBV4-1	CASSPPGLAENIQYF	TGCGCCAGCAGTCCCCCGGGGCTAGCGGAAAACATTCAGTACTTC
.	.	TRBJ2-7	TRBV6-6	CASSYSGQGTYEQYF	TGTGCCAGCAGTTACTCGGGCCAGGGGACCTACGAGCAGTACTTC
.	.	TRBJ1-2	TRBV28	CASSRHLNYGYTF	TGTGCCAGCAGCCGACATCTTAACTATGGCTACACCTTC
.	once	TRBJ1-6	TRBV7-2	CASSRQSEDHNSPLHF	TGTGCCAGCAGCAGACAATCTGAGGACCATAATTCACCCCTCCACTTT
.	.	TRBJ1-1	TRBV2	CASIARGPVGNTEAFF	TGTGCCAGCATCGCCAGGGGCCCAGTGGGCAACACTGAAGCTTTCTTT
.	once	TRBJ2-5	TRBV5-1	CASSLVGASQETQYF	TGCGCCAGCAGCTTGGTGGGGGCGTCCCAAGAGACCCAGTACTTC
TRBD1	.	TRBJ1-4	TRBV27	CASSRGRVTGEKLFF	TGTGCCAGCAGCAGAGGTCGCGTGACAGGGGAAAAACTGTTTTTT
TRBD2	.	TRBJ2-5	TRBV7-9	CASSYGLAGGLETQYF	TGTGCCAGCAGTTACGGACTAGCGGGAGGGTTGGAGACCCAGTACTTC
.	.	TRBJ2-7	TRBV5-1	CASSPGTASSYEQYF	TGCGCCAGCAGCCCCGGGACGGCCAGCTCCTACGAGCAGTACTTC
TRBD1	.	TRBJ1-1	TRBV5-5	CASSQGQGQNTEAFF	TGTGCCAGCAGCCAAGGACAGGGACAGAACACTGAAGCTTTCTTT
TRBD1	.	TRBJ1-1	TRBV5-1	CASSFTGGTNTEAFF	TGCGCCAGCAGCTTCACAGGGGGAACTAACACTGAAGCTTTCTTT
.	.	TRBJ2-3	TRBV13	CASRAGTEYTDTQYF	TGTGCCAGCAGGGCTGGGACGGAGTACACAGATACGCAGTATTTT
TRBD2	.	TRBJ2-3	TRBV28	CASSLLAGDRIDTQYF	TGTGCCAGCAGTTTATTAGCGGGAGATCGTATAGATACGCAGTATTTT
TRBD1	.	TRBJ2-5	TRBV28	CASSPPNRGPWETQYF	TGTGCCAGCAGCCCCCCGAATAGGGGGCCTTGGGAGACCCAGTACTTC
TRBD1	.	TRBJ1-1	TRBV5-1	CASSEEGGLYTEAFF	TGCGCCAGCAGCGAGGAAGGGGGCCTGTACACTGAAGCTTTCTTT
.	.	TRBJ2-7	TRBV28	CATWGAHPYEQYF	TGTGCCACCTGGGGTGCCCACCCCTACGAGCAGTACTTC
TRBD1	.	TRBJ1-2	TRBV6-5	CASRISGTGLPTF	TGTGCCAGCAGAATTTCCGGGACAGGGCTCCCCACCTTC
TRBD1	.	TRBJ1-5	TRBV9	CASSQGGYGNQPQHF	TGTGCCAGCAGCCAAGGGGGCTATGGCAATCAGCCCCAGCATTTT
.	.	TRBJ2-7	TRBV18	CASSPTGRGRDEQYF	TGTGCCAGCTCACCCACAGGGAGGGGGCGGGATGAGCAGTACTTC
.	.	TRBJ2-2	TRBV19	CASSSTGSPGELFF	TGTGCCAGTAGTTCTACAGGGAGTCCCGGGGAGCTGTTTTTT
.	.	TRBJ1-2	TRBV25-1	CASSEQDYGYTF	TGTGCCAGCAGTGAACAGGACTATGGCTACACCTTC
.	.	TRBJ2-1	TRBV5-1	CASSLGQASRVSEQFF	TGCGCCAGCAGCTTGGGCCAGGCCAGTCGGGTCAGTGAGCAGTTCTTC
.	.	TRBJ1-1	TRBV7-2	CASSLRGINAGTEAFF	TGTGCCAGCAGCTTAAGGGGGATCAACGCGGGCACTGAAGCTTTCTTT
TRBD2	.	TRBJ2-5	TRBV6-1	CASGFGLADQETQYF	TGTGCCAGTGGTTTTGGACTAGCGGACCAAGAGACCCAGTACTTC
.	.	TRBJ2-4	TRBV11-2	CASSVNDGGGIQYF	TGTGCCAGCAGCGTAAACGACGGGGGAGGCATTCAGTACTTC
TRBD1	.	TRBJ2-3	TRBV30	CAWSAGQGAGDTQYF	TGTGCCTGGAGCGCGGGACAGGGGGCAGGAGATACGCAGTATTTT
TRBD1	few	TRBJ2-2	TRBV5-8	CASRYGTGYNTGELFF	TGTGCCAGCAGATACGGGACAGGGTATAACACCGGGGAGCTGTTTTTT
.	.	TRBJ2-3	TRBV4-1	CASSQGQGGGSGYTQYF	TGCGCCAGCAGCCAAGGTCAGGGGGGCGGGAGCGGATATACGCAGTATTTT
.	.	TRBJ2-3	TRBV11-2	CASSLPGGGTQYF	TGTGCCAGCAGCTTACCTGGAGGGGGTACGCAGTATTTT
.	.	TRBJ1-1	TRBV6-5	CASSKPGTNTEAFF	TGTGCCAGCAGTAAACCCGGGACGAACACTGAAGCTTTCTTT
.	.	TRBJ1-3	TRBV18	CASSLGPGSSGNTIYF	TGTGCCAGCTCACTGGGGCCGGGATCGTCTGGAAACACCATATATTTT
.	.	TRBJ1-3	TRBV6-1	CASSINRVGNTIYF	TGTGCCAGCAGTATTAACAGGGTTGGAAACACCATATATTTT
.	.	TRBJ2-3	TRBV12-5	CASGEQGMPRDTQYF	TGTGCTAGTGGAGAACAGGGAATGCCCAGAGATACGCAGTATTTT
.	many	TRBJ2-3	TRBV25-1	CASSVGTDTQYF	TGTGCCAGCAGTGTTGGCACAGATACGCAGTATTTT
.	few	TRBJ1-2	TRBV5-1	CANQLYCRAGFGSNRLDYGYTF	TGCGCCAACCAGCTATACTGTCGGGCAGGTTTTGGGTCCAACCGCCTGGACTATGGCTACACCTTC
TRBD1	.	TRBJ1-6	TRBV7-9	CASSPQTGIRSPLHF	TGTGCCAGCAGCCCCCAGACAGGGATTCGGTCACCCCTCCACTTT
TRBD1	.	TRBJ1-2	TRBV2	CASSAGQNYGYTF	TGTGCCAGCAGCGCGGGACAGAATTATGGCTACACCTTC
TRBD1	.	TRBJ2-3	TRBV18	CASSPPDRGVADTQYF	TGTGCCAGCTCACCACCGGACAGGGGAGTCGCAGATACGCAGTATTTT
TRBD1	.	TRBJ1-5	TRBV28	CASSPRGQGVYQPQHF	TGTGCCAGCAGTCCCCGAGGACAGGGGGTCTATCAGCCCCAGCATTTT
.	.	TRBJ2-3	TRBV21-1	CATPDGERWADTQYF	TGTGCCACCCCCGACGGGGAGAGGTGGGCAGATACGCAGTATTTT
.	.	TRBJ2-1	TRBV30	CAWSRPPLGSSYNEQFF	TGTGCCTGGAGTAGACCGCCGTTAGGGAGCTCCTACAATGAGCAGTTCTTC
.	.	TRBJ1-1	TRBV29-1	CSVVPETNTEAFF	TGCAGCGTCGTCCCTGAGACCAACACTGAAGCTTTCTTT
.	few	TRBJ2-2	TRBV10-1	CASSESALGYGELFF	TGCGCCAGCAGTGAGTCAGCACTCGGGTACGGGGAGCTGTTTTTT
TRBD2	.	TRBJ2-5	TRBV5-1	CASSLLAGVSETQYF	TGCGCCAGCAGCTTACTAGCGGGAGTCTCGGAGACCCAGTACTTC
.	.	TRBJ1-3	TRBV7-2	CASSPGRTSGNTIYF	TGTGCCAGCAGCCCGGGACGGACCTCTGGAAACACCATATATTTT
.	many	TRBJ1-3	TRBV13	CASSLKSGNTIYF	TGTGCCAGCAGCTTAAAATCGGGAAACACCATATATTTT
TRBD2	few	TRBJ2-5	TRBV6-1	CASSEFGGGGETQYF	TGTGCCAGCAGTGAATTCGGGGGGGGAGGAGAGACCCAGTACTTC
.	.	TRBJ2-1	TRBV5-1	CASSPVAGVNEQFF	TGCGCCAGCAGCCCTGTGGCAGGGGTCAATGAGCAGTTCTTC